The rows below give T cell receptor beta chains drawn from one sample of a study of cytomegalovirus exposure and HLA in healthy donors. This table comes from immunoSEQ multiplex PCR, and its TCRdb copy is limited to in-frame clones, with some not included. In the table there are 100,000 to 150,000 clones, roughly 71% of which are singletons. Sequencing input: PBMCs. The receptor source for this set is a woman aged 50 to 60 in good health and CMV-seropositive. Each CDR3 is given with its conserved first and last residue. Fields, in order: J gene, D gene, V gene, clone size, CDR3 DNA, CDR3 protein. The D gene is left open where the match is weak. Not all rows give a size; the values are once, few, many and, for expanded clones, a class.

TRBJ2-7 | TRBD2 | TRBV7-8 | NA | TGTGCCAGCAGCCTACAGACTAGCGGGGGAACCCTCGAGCAGTACTTC | CASSLQTSGGTLEQYF
TRBJ2-6 | TRBD1 | TRBV2 | few | TGTGCCAGCAGTGAATATGGCAGGGGGACTGGGGCCAACGTCCTGACTTTC | CASSEYGRGTGANVLTF
TRBJ1-3 | TRBD1 | TRBV6-6 | NA | TGTGCCAGCAGATCCAATCGGGACAGGGTTTGGAACACCATATATTTT | CASRSNRDRVWNTIYF
TRBJ1-2 | NA | TRBV10-2 | NA | TGCGCCAGCAGTGAGTCGTACGGGAGCTACACCTTC | CASSESYGSYTF
TRBJ2-1 | NA | TRBV30 | NA | TGTGCCTGGGCCGGGGTTCTCTGGGATGAGCAGTTCTTC | CAWAGVLWDEQFF
TRBJ2-6 | NA | TRBV27 | NA | TGTGCCAGCACGCGGGCCGGGGCCAACGTCCTGACTTTC | CASTRAGANVLTF
TRBJ2-2 | NA | TRBV7-2 | NA | TGTGCCAGCAGCTTAGCGCAGGGCGGCGGCGGGGAGCTGTTTTTT | CASSLAQGGGGELFF
TRBJ1-4 | NA | TRBV5-1 | NA | TGCGCCAGCAGCTGGGAGGGAGGTCCTAATGAAAAACTGTTTTTT | CASSWEGGPNEKLFF
TRBJ2-1 | NA | TRBV10-3 | NA | TGTGCCATCAGTGAGACACAGGAGCCCTACAATGAGCAGTTCTTC | CAISETQEPYNEQFF
TRBJ2-2 | TRBD2 | TRBV27 | NA | TGTGCCAGCAGCTTTCGACTAGCGGGGGTGAAGGCGAACACCGGGGAGCTGTTTTTT | CASSFRLAGVKANTGELFF
TRBJ1-2 | NA | TRBV5-1 | NA | TGCGCCAGCAGCTTGGTCTCAGGGGATTGGGGCTACACCTTC | CASSLVSGDWGYTF
TRBJ2-4 | TRBD2 | TRBV19 | NA | TGTGCCAGTAGTATAGTAGGGAGGGAGGGAGCCAAAAACATTCAGTACTTC | CASSIVGREGAKNIQYF
TRBJ2-5 | TRBD2 | TRBV18 | few | TGTGCCAGCTCACCAGGGAGGACTAGCGGGGGCAGTGAGCAGTACTTC | CASSPGRTSGGSEQYF
TRBJ2-5 | TRBD1 | TRBV10-3 | NA | TGTGCCATCAGTGGGGGACAGGCCCAAGAGACCCAGTACTTC | CAISGGQAQETQYF
TRBJ2-3 | NA | TRBV4-2 | NA | TGTGCCAGCAGCCAGGGGGTGGACAGTCTCACAGATACGCAGTATTTT | CASSQGVDSLTDTQYF
TRBJ2-7 | TRBD1 | TRBV25-1 | NA | TGTGCCACCAAGGGACAGAACGTTTACGAGCAGTACTTC | CATKGQNVYEQYF
TRBJ2-6 | NA | TRBV15 | NA | TGTGCCACCAGCAGAGGCGAAAAAGCCGGGTACAGGTCTGGGGCCAACGTCCTGACTTTC | CATSRGEKAGYRSGANVLTF
TRBJ1-2 | NA | TRBV28 | NA | TGTGCCAGCAGTTTACGAGATTATGGCTACACCTTC | CASSLRDYGYTF
TRBJ2-1 | TRBD2 | TRBV10-2 | NA | TGCGCCAGCAGGACTAGCGGGGGGGCCGGTGAGCAGTTCTTC | CASRTSGGAGEQFF
TRBJ2-2 | NA | TRBV7-2 | once | TGTGCCAGCAGCTCGCCGACTAGAAAGATCGGGGAGCTGTTTTTT | CASSSPTRKIGELFF